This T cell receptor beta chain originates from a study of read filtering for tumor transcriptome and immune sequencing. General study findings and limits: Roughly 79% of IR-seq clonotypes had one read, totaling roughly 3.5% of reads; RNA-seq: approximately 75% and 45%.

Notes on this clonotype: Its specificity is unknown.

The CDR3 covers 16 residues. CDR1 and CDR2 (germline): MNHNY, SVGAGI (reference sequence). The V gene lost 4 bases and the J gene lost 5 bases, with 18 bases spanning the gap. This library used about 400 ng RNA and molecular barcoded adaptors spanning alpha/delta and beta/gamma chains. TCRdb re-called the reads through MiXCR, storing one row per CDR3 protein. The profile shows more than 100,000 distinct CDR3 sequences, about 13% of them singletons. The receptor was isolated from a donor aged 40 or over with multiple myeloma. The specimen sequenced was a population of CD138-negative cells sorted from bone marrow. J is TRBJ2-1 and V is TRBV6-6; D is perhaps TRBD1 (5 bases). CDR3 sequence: CASSFRGSPGNNEQFF. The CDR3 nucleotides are TGTGCCAGCAGTTTTAGGGGCTCACCAGGGAACAATGAGCAGTTCTTC.